The 8 T cell receptor beta chains reported below all come from one sample, sequenced in a study of beta chain features in type 1 diabetes. The study reverse transcribed the entire isolated RNA, so it sequenced expressed TCRB transcripts. The repertoire was sequenced with immunoSEQ multiplex PCR; TCRdb's copy has only in-frame clones and lacks some. The data contain 200,000 to 250,000 clones, over 9.5% of them singletons. Sequencing was done on a sample of naive CD4+ T cells from blood. The receptors shown here come from a woman younger than 30 in good health.

This clone was observed a few times. DNA for the CDR3: TGCGCCAGCAGCTTGGTGGTAGCGGGAGGCACAGATACGCAGTATTTT. Translating it yields CASSLVVAGGTDTQYF. The J gene is TRBJ2-3, the V gene TRBV5-1; 9 positions agree with TRBD2. This CDR3 comprises 16 residues. The junction had 3 bases not matched to a gene; V was cut back by 0 bases and J by 1 base. Per the germline V gene, CDR1 is SGHRS and CDR2 is YFSETQ.

J is TRBJ1-6 and V is TRBV30; D uncertain. The germline V and J ends were trimmed by 4 bases and 7 bases, with 5 bases remaining between them. CDR3 length equals 11 residues. CDR1 GTSNPN and CDR2 SVGIG come from the germline V gene (reference sequence). The CDR3 here is CAWTENSPLHF. CDR3 nucleotide sequence: TGTGCCTGGACAGAAAATTCACCCCTCCACTTT.

This clone has a handful of counts. The V gene is TRBV18, the J gene TRBJ1-2; TRBD1 matches 8 bases. The CDR3 extends over 13 amino acids. In germline, CDR1 is KGHSH, CDR2 LQKENI. The ends lost 6 bases at V and 4 bases at J; junction bases unmatched: 4. The CDR3 nucleotides are TGTGCCAGCTCGACAGGGGCCAGCTATGGCTACACCTTC. It is translated as CASSTGASYGYTF.

This clone was seen a handful of times. The chain carries TRBV5-1 and TRBJ2-5; TRBD2 matches 7 bases. Germline-derived CDR1 and CDR2 are SGHRS and YFSETQ. V was clipped by 3 bases and J by 0 bases; unmatched bases: 2. The CDR3 has 14 residues. The CDR3 loop reads CASSSGGYQETQYF. The DNA of the CDR3 is TGCGCCAGCAGCTCCGGGGGGTACCAAGAGACCCAGTACTTC.

This rearrangement joins TRBV9 to TRBJ2-1; 9 bases agree with TRBD1. Germline assignment: CDR1 SGDLS and CDR2 YYNGEE. This CDR3 spans 14 amino acids. V lost 6 bases to trimming and J lost 5 bases; unmatched junction nucleotides: 6. The CDR3: CASTPGQGNNEQFF. The DNA of the CDR3 is TGTGCCAGCACTCCGGGACAGGGCAACAATGAGCAGTTCTTC.

The sample holds a few counts of this clone. The chain has TRBV4-1 and TRBJ2-7; 8 bases align to TRBD2. This CDR3 has 14 residues. The germline V gene has CDR1 MGHRA and CDR2 YSYEKL. V lost 5 bases, J lost 2 bases, and 5 bases stayed unmatched. CDR3 DNA: TGCGCCAGCAGCTCGACGGGGGGGACCTACGAGCAGTACTTC. Residues: CASSSTGGTYEQYF.

CDR3 region: CASSPRGTSYNEQFF. CDR3 bases: TGTGCCAGCAGTCCCCGGGGTACGTCCTACAATGAGCAGTTCTTC. The genes are TRBV11-3 and TRBJ2-1, with D tentatively TRBD2 (5 bases). CDR1 SGHNT and CDR2 YENEEA come from the germline V gene. V lost 6 bases and J lost 1, with 13 bases in between. The CDR3 has 15 residues.

This sequence joins TRBV19 and TRBJ2-1; 7 bases map to TRBD1. The trim removed 3 bases at V and 9 bases at J, leaving 8 bases unmatched. The length of the CDR3 is 14 residues. From germline, CDR1 is LNHDA and CDR2 SQIVND (reference sequence). The CDR3 DNA reads TGTGCCAGTAGTATCGTCAACAGGGGTGGTGAGCAGTTCTTC. It translates to CASSIVNRGGEQFF.